Below are 15 T cell receptor beta chains sequenced from a single sample in a study of T cell responses to AZD1222 COVID-19 vaccine. Repertoires were generated with immunoSEQ multiplex PCR, while TCRdb's copy carries only in-frame clones and drops some. This table holds tens of thousands of clones, approximately 90% found once. This specimen consisted of peripheral blood, obtained 28 days after the second dose of the MenACWY control vaccine. Receptor source: an adult who received the MenACWY meningococcal vaccine as a control.

The gene calls are TRBV18 and TRBJ1-6; D call uncertain. Trimming stripped 3 bases from V and 7 bases from J, with 13 bases between. This CDR3 contains 15 residues. Looked up from germline, CDR1 is KGHSH and CDR2 is LQKENI. The CDR3 loop reads CASSPGRTENSPLHF. In DNA form, the CDR3 reads TGTGCCAGCTCACCGGGTAGGACGGAAAATTCACCCCTCCACTTT. The entire variable domain, with the rest obtained from reference TRBV18 and TRBJ1-6, is as follows: NAGVMQNPRHLVRRRGQEARLRCSPMKGHSHVYWYRQLPEEGLKFMVYLQKENIIDESGMPKERFSAEFPKEGPSILRIQQVVRGDSAAYFCASSPGRTENSPLHFGNGTRLTVT.

V usage is TRBV11-2 and J usage is TRBJ2-3; D uncertain. Germline CDR1 and CDR2: SGHAT and FQNNGV. Trimming cost V 1 base and J 6 bases, with 11 bases left between them. The CDR3 length is 14 residues. CDR3 in DNA: TGTGCCAGCAGCTTAGGGACCACTACCGATACGCAGTATTTT. It is translated as CASSLGTTTDTQYF.

The DNA for the CDR3 is TGTGCCAGCAGCTTGCGGGATCAGAACACTGAAGCTTTCTTT. Translating it yields CASSLRDQNTEAFF. The chain joins TRBV5-5 to TRBJ1-1; D unclear. V was trimmed by 1 base and J by 1 base, leaving 8 bases between them. There are 14 residues in the CDR3. In germline, CDR1 is SGHKS, CDR2 YYEKEE (reference sequence).

This chain links TRBV10-1 with TRBJ2-7, with D perhaps given as TRBD1 or TRBD2 (6 bases each). This CDR3 region has 13 residues. Between the trimmed V and J ends, which lost 6 bases and 3 bases, there was a span of 12 bases. Per the germline V gene, CDR1 is WNHNN and CDR2 is SYGVQD (reference sequence). This CDR3 is CASSRGPIYEQYF. DNA for the CDR3: TGCGCCAGCAGCCGGGGGCCGATCTACGAGCAGTACTTC.

The sample holds a few counts of this clone. The chain carries TRBV6-5 and TRBJ1-5, with TRBD1 as a possible D gene (5 bases). CDR1 and CDR2 from the germline V gene are MNHEY and SVGAGI. The CDR3 has 13 residues. V lost 8 bases and J 7 bases, leaving 15 bases between the germline ends. Written as DNA, the CDR3 is TGTGCCAGCGCACGGGGGAGCGGACAGCCCCAGCATTTT. Its protein product is CASARGSGQPQHF.

V usage is TRBV28 and J usage is TRBJ1-2; D is possibly TRBD1 (5 bases). The ends were cut back, 5 bases at V and 8 bases at J, with 27 bases in the middle. CDR1 MDHEN and CDR2 SYDVKM come from the germline V gene. The CDR3 covers 17 residues. The CDR3 sequence is CASSPTQWGVLQRGYTF. CDR3 DNA: TGTGCCAGCAGTCCGACGCAGTGGGGGGTCTTACAGCGGGGCTACACCTTC.

The chain carries TRBV30 and TRBJ2-2; 8 positions match TRBD1. There are 18 residues in the CDR3. V dropped 2 bases and J dropped 1; count of bases not matched to a gene: 12. CDR1 GTSNPN and CDR2 SVGIG come from the germline V gene (reference sequence). The CDR3 DNA sequence: TGTGCCTGGAGTCCATGGACAGGGAGTAGTGAGAACACCGGGGAGCTGTTTTTT. This gives the protein CAWSPWTGSSENTGELFF.

Here the CDR3 DNA reads TGTGCCAGCAGCCCGGGACTAGCGGGAGTTTGGGAGACCCAGTACTTC. It is translated as CASSPGLAGVWETQYF. This chain uses TRBV5-6 with TRBJ2-5, with TRBD2 matching over 14 bases. The CDR3 is made up of 16 amino acids. The V gene's germline CDR1 is SGHDT and CDR2 YYEEEE. V lost 4 bases to trimming and J lost 5 bases; unmatched junction nucleotides: 7.

V and J are TRBV2 and TRBJ1-5, with D unclear. Germline V CDR1 and CDR2: SNHLY, FYNNEI. V was trimmed by 0 bases and J by 6 bases, leaving 15 bases between them. The CDR3 runs 16 residues. The CDR3 reads CASSEALRAGGQPQHF. The CDR3, as DNA: TGTGCCAGCAGTGAAGCGCTTCGGGCAGGAGGTCAGCCCCAGCATTTT.

This clone occurred a few times. The chain couples TRBV9 to TRBJ1-1; D gene ambiguous. Looked up from germline, CDR1 is SGDLS and CDR2 is YYNGEE. The ends were cut back, 4 bases at V and 5 bases at J, with 15 bases in the middle. The CDR3 covers 14 residues. In DNA, the CDR3 is TGTGCCAGCAGCTGGAACGTACTTGGGACTGAAGCTTTCTTT. Its protein product is CASSWNVLGTEAFF.

V gene TRBV7-2 combines with J gene TRBJ1-3; 12 bases match TRBD1. Per the germline V gene, CDR1 is SGHTA and CDR2 is FQGNSA. J gave up 1 base and V 4 bases, and 5 bases lay outside the gene matches. The CDR3 totals 17 residues. The CDR3 loop reads CASSWGQGAASGNTIYF. The CDR3 bases are TGTGCCAGCAGCTGGGGACAGGGGGCTGCATCTGGAAACACCATATATTTT.

The V gene is TRBV28, the J gene TRBJ2-7; 7 bases fit TRBD2. Germline V gives CDR1 MDHEN, CDR2 SYDVKM. This CDR3 has 16 amino acids. Trimming took 1 base from V and 6 from J; bases not matched to a gene: 12. In DNA, the CDR3 is TGTGCCAGCAGTTTATTAGGCGGGAGTGGGTCTGGCGAGCAGTACTTC. Amino acids: CASSLLGGSGSGEQYF.

The V call is TRBV5-1, the J call TRBJ2-5, with no clear D. V was pared by 4 bases and J by 5 bases, with 15 bases between. The V gene's germline CDR1 is SGHRS and CDR2 YFSETQ. The CDR3 is made up of 14 amino acids. CDR3 sequence (DNA): TGCGCCAGCAGCCCGGGCGTGGGATCGGAGACCCAGTACTTC. Protein product: CASSPGVGSETQYF.

The chain is built from TRBV9 and TRBJ1-5; D may be TRBD1 (6 bases). Germline-derived CDR1 and CDR2 are SGDLS and YYNGEE. V dropped 0 bases and J dropped 3 bases, with 10 bases sitting between them. The CDR3 totals 15 residues. CDR3 nucleotide sequence: TGTGCCAGCAGCGTAGGGACAGCGGACAATCAGCCCCAGCATTTT. Its translation is CASSVGTADNQPQHF.

The V call is TRBV3-1 (or the pseudogene TRBV3-2), the J call TRBJ2-1; TRBD2 aligns across 7 bases. Germline V gene sequence: CDR1 LGHDT, CDR2 YNNKEL (reference sequence). Unmatched junction bases numbered 7, after V lost 1 base and J lost 7 bases. The CDR3 spans 15 residues. The CDR3 region has the DNA TGTGCCAGCAGCCAAGTGCGGGAGCGGGGAAATGAGCAGTTCTTC. Translated, it gives CASSQVRERGNEQFF.